The clone carrying this T cell receptor (beta chain) appeared a few times. Its target is not known. The data are from a study of T cell responses to AZD1222 COVID-19 vaccine. Profiled with immunoSEQ multiplex PCR; TCRdb holds only in-frame clones, not every one. The repertoire holds 90,000 to 150,000 clones, roughly 91% seen once, with 6.5% to 7.5% in the top ten. Study results and caveats: A reported finding is that nearly half of spike-specific TCRs target unmutated variant regions.

Germline assignment: CDR1 LNHDA and CDR2 SQIVND (reference sequence). The V gene lost 5 bases and the J gene lost 0 bases, with 14 bases spanning the gap. The CDR3 length is 15 residues. The specimen was peripheral blood, collected 28 days after the second AZD1222 dose. The receptor's source is an adult who received the AZD1222 COVID-19 vaccine. The rearrangement uses TRBV19 and TRBJ2-7; D might be TRBD1 (5 bases). The CDR3 loop reads CASSAFQGSSYEQYF. CDR3 sequence (DNA): TGTGCCAGTAGTGCCTTCCAGGGCAGCTCCTACGAGCAGTACTTC.